This TCR beta chain was sequenced for a study of vaccination effects on CD4 cells after COVID-19. Peptide-pool stimulation followed by sequencing identified expanded antigen-specific CD4+ clonotypes in the ViraFEST assay. The culture ran for roughly ten days before CD4+ T cells were isolated. Participants completed two doses of the BNT162b2 or mRNA-1273 vaccine. Wells containing 1.5 million to 2.5 million PBMC each were cultured with roughly 10 IU/ml IL-2 and approximately 10 ug/ml peptides. The repertoire was sequenced with immunoSEQ multiplex PCR; TCRdb's copy has only in-frame clones and lacks some. The table has tens of thousands of clones, about 86% seen once. General study findings and limits: Vaccine-induced clones in healthy vaccinees cross-reacted with common cold coronaviruses in only 1 of 255 cases. In the late period after vaccination, infection- and vaccine-induced clones contracted markedly.

Notes on this clone: Its antigen is as yet unknown.

Sequencing was performed on CD4+ T cells from PBMCs cultured with HCoV-229E spike peptides, taken after COVID-19 vaccination. The clonotype was recovered from a human donor who received a COVID-19 vaccine.

The CDR3 protein is CATSAPPGLAQETQYF. The CDR3 nucleotides read TGTGCCACCAGTGCTCCCCCGGGACTAGCCCAAGAGACCCAGTACTTC. The chain links TRBV24-1 to TRBJ2-5; 9 nucleotides match TRBD2. The CDR3 covers 16 residues. Trimming cost V 5 bases and J 1 base; bases outside gene matches: 7. CDR1 and CDR2 from the germline V gene are KGHDR and SFDVKD.